This T cell receptor (beta chain) was found in a study of CD8 T cells in Susac syndrome. The study's findings and limits: In TEMRA cells and active patients, CD8+ clonal expansion in Susac reached its peak.

Sequencing of TCR beta was carried out in blood CD8+ and CD4+ T cells. This CDR3 is built from 16 residues. Germline V gives CDR1 SGHRS, CDR2 YFSETQ. Losses at the gene ends were 4 bases for V and 4 bases for J; bases not matched to a gene: 8. RNA in amounts of roughly 0.5 to 1 ug was reverse transcribed with random hexamers. TCRdb passed the immunoSEQ multiplex PCR reads through MiXCR, listing each CDR3 protein once. The data contain about 130,000 distinct CDR3 sequences, around 94% of them singletons. Of note for this clonotype: The antigen is not known.

This receptor was identified in a human donor with Susac syndrome. The V and J genes are TRBV5-1 and TRBJ2-5; 12 positions agree with TRBD2. Sequences were obtained from CD8+ T cells from PBMCs. CDR3 region: CASSKLAGGDGETQYF. DNA for the CDR3: TGCGCCAGCAGCAAACTAGCGGGGGGCGATGGAGAGACCCAGTACTTC.